The 17 T cell receptor beta chains reported below all come from one sample, sequenced in a study of T cells after yellow fever vaccination. TCRdb recomputed calls from the 5' RACE reads with MiXCR, one row per CDR3 protein. The sample carries approximately 58,000 distinct CDR3 sequences, 5.5% to 6% recorded once. The specimen was PBMCs, either bulk or a sorted T-cell subset (CD4+, CD8+, memory, or dextramer-sorted; not recorded which), collected on the day of the yellow fever booster vaccination. The receptors here all came from a man aged 18 to 29 who received the YFV17D yellow fever vaccine.

This clonotype was recorded many times. J is TRBJ2-6 and V is TRBV11-2; 9 bases map to TRBD1. Germline V CDR1 and CDR2: SGHAT, FQNNGV. This CDR3 has 16 amino acids. V trimming: 4 bases; J trimming: 4 bases; junction bases outside the gene matches: 5. In DNA, the CDR3 is TGTGCCAGCAGCTCCGGGACAGGGAGCGGGGCCAACGTCCTGACTTTC. It is translated as CASSSGTGSGANVLTF.

This clonotype has at least ten counts. This rearrangement joins TRBV3-1 to TRBJ2-5, with D unresolved. Germline V gene lookup returns CDR1 LGHDT and CDR2 YNNKEL (reference sequence). With 5 bases removed from V and 5 bases from J, the gap between germline ends came to 12 bases. The CDR3 spans 13 residues. The CDR3 protein is CASSYPPGETQYF. CDR3 in DNA: TGTGCCAGCAGCTACCCTCCTGGGGAGACCCAGTACTTC.

Details on this clonotype: A much bigger clone sits one base away, suggesting this may be a read error. The V call is TRBV29-1, the J call TRBJ2-7; maybe TRBD2 (5 bases). Germline CDR1 SQVTM, CDR2 ANQGSEA. The CDR3 extends over 11 amino acids. V lost 6 bases and J 5 bases, leaving 11 bases between the germline ends. In DNA form, the CDR3 reads TGCAGCGTGGGCAGCGGAAACGAGCAGTACTTC. It specifies CSVGSGNEQYF.

This clonotype was counted at least ten times. The chain is built from TRBV21-1 and TRBJ2-3; the table's D call, TRBD1, was not checked against the DNA. TRBV21-1 is described as a pseudogene. The CDR3 runs 17 residues. CDR3: CASSEESEDRGSDTQYF. CDR3 bases: TGTGCCAGCAGCGAGGAAAGCGAAGACAGGGGCTCAGATACGCAGTATTTT.

The V gene is TRBV19, the J gene TRBJ1-2, with D possibly TRBD1 on 6 matching bases. V was shortened by 3 bases and J by 2 bases, with 13 bases between the two germline ends. Germline V gene lookup returns CDR1 LNHDA and CDR2 SQIVND (reference sequence). There are 15 residues in the CDR3. For the CDR3, the DNA is TGTGCCAGTAGTATTCGGACAGCCCCAAACTATGGCTACACCTTC. Translating it yields CASSIRTAPNYGYTF. The variable domain in full, with the rest retrieved from reference TRBV19 and TRBJ1-2, is DGGITQSPKYLFRKEGQNVTLSCEQNLNHDAMYWYRQDPGQGLRLIYYSQIVNDFQKGDIAEGYSVSREKKESFPLTVTSAQKNPTAFYLCASSIRTAPNYGYTFGSGTRLTVV.

The gene calls are TRBV7-8 and TRBJ2-5; 7 nucleotides line up with TRBD1. Trimming took 6 bases from V and 4 from J; bases not matched to a gene: 8. Germline-derived CDR1 and CDR2 are SGHVS and FQNEAQ. This CDR3 spans 14 amino acids. The CDR3 region has the DNA TGTGCCAGCAGAAGACGACAGGGTGGAGAGACCCAGTACTTC. It specifies CASRRRQGGETQYF.

This chain uses TRBV4-3 with TRBJ2-5; TRBD2 might be the D (5 bases). The CDR3 consists of 17 residues. Germline values: CDR1 LGHNA, CDR2 YSLEER. The germline V and J ends were trimmed by 0 bases and 2 bases, with 16 bases remaining between them. CDR3: CASSQDWRPLEQETQYF. DNA for the CDR3: TGCGCCAGCAGCCAAGATTGGAGGCCACTGGAGCAAGAGACCCAGTACTTC.

This clonotype was seen more than once but under ten times. The chain combines TRBV12-3 or TRBV12-4 with TRBJ1-1; D remains unclear. This CDR3 spans 15 amino acids. With 5 bases removed from V and 1 base from J, the gap between germline ends came to 14 bases. The CDR3 is CASSPRIDANTEAFF. CDR3 in DNA: TGTGCCAGCAGTCCTCGGATCGATGCGAACACTGAAGCTTTCTTT.

This clonotype was seen at least ten times. CDR3 sequence: CASSEGESGSGNTIYF. The CDR3 DNA reads TGCGCCAGCAGTGAGGGAGAGAGCGGCTCTGGAAACACCATATATTTT. The chain uses TRBV10-2 and TRBJ1-3, with D unclear. The CDR3 runs to 16 residues. Trimming shortened V by 2 bases and J by 0 bases, and 11 bases separated the two germline ends. The germline CDR1 and CDR2 sequences are WSHSY and SAAADI.

This clonotype was picked up many times. This chain joins TRBV5-1 and TRBJ1-6; TRBD1 matches 8 bases. J lost 7 bases, V lost 4 bases, and 13 bases had no gene match. Germline V gene lookup returns CDR1 SGHRS and CDR2 YFSETQ. The CDR3 is 17 amino acids. CDR3 residues: CASSTSPLRTGNSPLHF. The CDR3 region has the DNA TGCGCCAGCAGCACTTCTCCCCTTCGGACAGGGAATTCACCCCTCCACTTT.

This clonotype was seen a few times. The CDR3 DNA is TGTGCCAGCAGCTCACCTAGCCCCACAGATACGCAGTATTTT. Its protein product is CASSSPSPTDTQYF. The chain joins TRBV7-9 to TRBJ2-3; possibly TRBD2 for D (5 bases). Between the trimmed V and J ends, which lost 4 bases and 2 bases, there was a span of 10 bases. Per the germline V gene, CDR1 is SEHNR and CDR2 is FQNEAQ (reference sequence). This CDR3 has 14 residues.

This clonotype has at least ten counts. CDR3 region: CAISEPGTGTGVSEQYV. The CDR3 bases are TGTGCCATCAGTGAGCCGGGAACCGGGACAGGGGTATCCGAGCAGTACGTC. The chain links TRBV10-3 to TRBJ2-7; TRBD1 matches at 10 bases. The V gene's germline CDR1 is ENHRY and CDR2 SYGVKD. The CDR3 length is 17 residues. V shed 2 bases and J 6 bases; nucleotides not matched to a gene: 13.

The chain is built from TRBV5-6 and TRBJ1-4; tentatively, D is TRBD1 (6 bases). The CDR3 has 15 residues. V lost 3 bases to trimming and J lost 5 bases, with 14 bases between them. Looked up from germline, CDR1 is SGHDT and CDR2 is YYEEEE. The CDR3 sequence is CASSWRTAGNEKLFF. Written as DNA, the CDR3 is TGTGCCAGCAGCTGGAGGACAGCGGGGAATGAAAAACTGTTTTTT.

The sample holds a few counts of this clonotype. The genes are TRBV4-3 and TRBJ2-2; possibly TRBD1 for D (5 bases). V lost 1 base to trimming and J lost 6 bases, with 9 bases between them. Germline V gene data show CDR1 as LGHNA and CDR2 as YSLEER. This CDR3 is built from 14 residues. The CDR3 DNA reads TGCGCCAGCAGCCAAGCGGAAGGGGCCGGGGAGCTGTTTTTT. This encodes CASSQAEGAGELFF.

This clonotype was seen only a few times. The chain is built from TRBV20-1 and TRBJ1-6; D call uncertain. This CDR3 region has 14 residues. Germline assignment: CDR1 DFQATT and CDR2 SNEGSKA (reference sequence). Trimming took off 1 base at V and 5 bases at J, with 9 bases between the two ends. The CDR3 sequence: CSARVSVNNSPLHF. CDR3 bases: TGCAGTGCTAGAGTCTCAGTAAATAATTCACCCCTCCACTTT.

This clonotype has a handful of counts. The chain recombines TRBV12-3 or TRBV12-4 with TRBJ1-5; D unresolved. The V end was cut by 2 bases, the J end by 7 bases, with 9 bases between. This CDR3 contains 13 residues. The CDR3 protein is CASSLLYKQPQHF. The CDR3 DNA is TGTGCCAGCAGTTTACTGTACAAGCAGCCCCAGCATTTT.

This clonotype was seen more than once but under ten times. The chain joins TRBV5-4 to TRBJ1-1, with TRBD1 identical over 8 bases. With 3 bases clipped from V and 2 bases from J, the junction kept 3 bases outside the gene matches. Germline assignment: CDR1 SGHNT and CDR2 YYREEE (reference sequence). The CDR3 has 14 amino acids. In DNA, the CDR3 is TGTGCCAGCAGCTCGGGACAGGCTAACACTGAAGCTTTCTTT. This codes for CASSSGQANTEAFF.